This T cell receptor (beta chain) was recovered during a study of pediatric ulcerative colitis. TCRdb keeps only in-frame clones here, not all; method: immunoSEQ multiplex PCR. Here the sample spans 16,000 or so clones, approximately 80% being singletons. During colonoscopy, one to two rectal pinch biopsies were collected. The count of this clone is one. The antigen remains undetermined. This CDR3 comprises 16 residues. The V gene's germline CDR1 is LGHNA and CDR2 YNFKEQ. V was trimmed by 2 bases and J by 3 bases, leaving 14 bases between them. General study findings and limits: Clonal expansions reduced rectal repertoire diversity in acute severe colitis. A couple of rectal clonotypes were found only in ulcerative colitis patients, all of them. Blood-derived T cells may be present in rectal pinch biopsies. Total lymphocyte DNA, not sorted subsets, was the template.

The material sequenced was gut tissue. The clonotype comes from a boy between 10 and 17 years old who was a control in a study of pediatric ulcerative colitis. The V gene is TRBV4-2, the J gene TRBJ1-5; D perhaps matches TRBD1 (6 bases). CDR3 amino acids: CASSQQTGATNQPQHF. The CDR3 region has the DNA TGTGCCAGCAGCCAACAGACGGGGGCAACCAATCAGCCCCAGCATTTT.